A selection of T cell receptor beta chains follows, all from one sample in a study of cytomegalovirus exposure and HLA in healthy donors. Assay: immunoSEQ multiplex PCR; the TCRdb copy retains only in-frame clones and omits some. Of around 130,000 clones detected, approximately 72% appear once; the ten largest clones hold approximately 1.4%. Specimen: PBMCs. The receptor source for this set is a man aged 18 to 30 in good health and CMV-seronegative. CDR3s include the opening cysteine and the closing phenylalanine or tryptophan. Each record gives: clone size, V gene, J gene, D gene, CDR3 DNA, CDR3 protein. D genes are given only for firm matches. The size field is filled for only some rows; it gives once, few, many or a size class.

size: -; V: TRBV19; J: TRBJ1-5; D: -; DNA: TGTGCCAGTAGCCCTTCCAGGGCGAAGGCGCCCCAGCATTTT; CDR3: CASSPSRAKAPQHF
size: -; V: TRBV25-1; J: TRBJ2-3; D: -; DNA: TGTGCCAGCAGCCCTAGTGGAGATACGCAGTATTTT; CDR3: CASSPSGDTQYF
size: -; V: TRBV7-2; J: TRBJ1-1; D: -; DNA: TGTGCCAGCAGCCCCCATACCTATGAAGCTTTCTTT; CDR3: CASSPHTYEAFF
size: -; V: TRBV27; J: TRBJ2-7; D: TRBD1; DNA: TGTGCCAGCAGTCCAACCGGGACAGGGTATGGCGAGCAGTACTTC; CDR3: CASSPTGTGYGEQYF
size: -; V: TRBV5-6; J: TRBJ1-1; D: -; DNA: TGTGCCAGCAGCCAGGCAGGGAACACTGAAGCTTTCTTT; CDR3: CASSQAGNTEAFF
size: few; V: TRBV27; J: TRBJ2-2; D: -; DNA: TGTGCCAGCAGTTTAACAGGGATGAACACCGGGGAGCTGTTTTTT; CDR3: CASSLTGMNTGELFF
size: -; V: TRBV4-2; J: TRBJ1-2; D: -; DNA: TGTGCCAGCAGCCCAGGGGTGGCTGGGCCCGGGGATGGCTACACCTTC; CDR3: CASSPGVAGPGDGYTF
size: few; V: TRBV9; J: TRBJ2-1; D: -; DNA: TGTGCCAGCAGCGTCGACAATGAGCAGTTCTTC; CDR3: CASSVDNEQFF
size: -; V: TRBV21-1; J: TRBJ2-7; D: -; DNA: TGTGCCAGCAGCAAAGACATGGCGGGACTAGCGGGAGTGTGCCCCTCCTACGAGCAGTACTTC; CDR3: CASSKDMAGLAGVCPSYEQYF
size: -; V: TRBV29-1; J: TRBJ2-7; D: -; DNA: TGCAGCGTTGGTGTGGGGCTCTCCTACGAGCAGTACTTC; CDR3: CSVGVGLSYEQYF
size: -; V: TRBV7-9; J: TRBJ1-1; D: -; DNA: TGTGCCAGCAGCTTATATGGGGGGAGCATGAACACTGAAGCTTTCTTT; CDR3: CASSLYGGSMNTEAFF
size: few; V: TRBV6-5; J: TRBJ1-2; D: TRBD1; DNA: TGTGCCAGCAGTTACGGACAGGTCACCTCCGGCTACACCTTC; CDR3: CASSYGQVTSGYTF
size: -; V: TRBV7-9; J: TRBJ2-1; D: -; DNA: TGTGCCAGCAGACCACAGGGACCCGGCCTCAATGAGCAGTTCTTC; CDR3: CASRPQGPGLNEQFF
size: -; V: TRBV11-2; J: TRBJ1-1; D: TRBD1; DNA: TGTGCCAGCAGCCGAAGGGACAGACTAAACACTGAAGCTTTCTTT; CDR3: CASSRRDRLNTEAFF
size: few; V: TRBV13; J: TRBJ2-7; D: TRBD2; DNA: TGTGCCAGCAGCCAAAGACTAGCGGGGGCACATCCTAGTTACGAGCAGTACTTC; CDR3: CASSQRLAGAHPSYEQYF
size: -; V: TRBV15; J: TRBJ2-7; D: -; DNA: TGTGCCACCAGCAGAGAAGTTACGGGTTACGAGCAGTACTTC; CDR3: CATSREVTGYEQYF
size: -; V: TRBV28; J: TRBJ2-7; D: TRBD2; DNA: TGTGCCAGCAGCCCTAGCGGGGGTTACTCCTACGAGCAGTACTTC; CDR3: CASSPSGGYSYEQYF
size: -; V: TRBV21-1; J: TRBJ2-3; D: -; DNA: TGTGCCAGCAGCAAAGTATGCAGGGATACGCAGTATTTT; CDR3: CASSKVCRDTQYF
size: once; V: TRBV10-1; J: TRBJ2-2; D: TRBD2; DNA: TGCGCCAGCAGTGAGTCCAGCGGGAGCGTTACCGGGGAGCTGTTTTTT; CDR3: CASSESSGSVTGELFF
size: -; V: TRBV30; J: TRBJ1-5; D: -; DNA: TGTGCCTGTGGGGGGGGTGTGGCCCAGCATTTT; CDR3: CACGGGVAQHF
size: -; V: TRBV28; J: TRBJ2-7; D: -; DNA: TGTGCCAGCAGTCCCCTGGGCGTCGAGCAGTACTTC; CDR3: CASSPLGVEQYF
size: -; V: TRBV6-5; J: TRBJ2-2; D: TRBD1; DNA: TGTGCCAGCAGAGGGGGCCCCAACACCGGGGAGCTGTTTTTT; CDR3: CASRGGPNTGELFF
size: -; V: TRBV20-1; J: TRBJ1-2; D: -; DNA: TGCAGTGCCACAGGGTACTATGGCTACACCTTC; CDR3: CSATGYYGYTF
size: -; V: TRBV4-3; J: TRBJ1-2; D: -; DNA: TGCGCCAGCAGCCAAGATTGGGGGGGCTTCGGTGGCTACACCTTC; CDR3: CASSQDWGGFGGYTF
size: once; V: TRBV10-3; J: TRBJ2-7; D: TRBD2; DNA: TGTGCCATCAGTACAATATCGACTAGCGGTTCATCCTACGAGCAGTACTTC; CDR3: CAISTISTSGSSYEQYF
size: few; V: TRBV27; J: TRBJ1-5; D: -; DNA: TGTGCCAGCAGTTCGGAGACGCTGGGTCAGCCCCAGCATTTT; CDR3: CASSSETLGQPQHF
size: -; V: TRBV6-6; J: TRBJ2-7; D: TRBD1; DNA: TGTGCCAGCAGTCACCAACCCCCGGGACAGGGACACGAGCAGTACTTC; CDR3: CASSHQPPGQGHEQYF
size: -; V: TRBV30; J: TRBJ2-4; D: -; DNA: TGTGCCTGGAGTGTGACGAGGGGGGGGTTTGAAAACATTCAGTACTTC; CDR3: CAWSVTRGGFENIQYF